This entry describes one T cell receptor beta chain. Its antigen remains unknown. The sample originates from a study of a mutant IDH1 vaccine in newly diagnosed glioma. V lost 5 bases and J lost 2; bases outside the gene matches: 6. Germline V gene lookup returns CDR1 SGHAT and CDR2 FQNNGV. CDR3 length: 15 residues. Some clones are missing from TCRdb's copy, which holds only in-frame ones; the method was immunoSEQ multiplex PCR. The table has tens of thousands of clones, more than 80% seen once. The time point here: week 47, end of study. Doses comprised 300 ug of mutant IDH1 20-mer peptide each, plus topical imiquimod.

The V call is TRBV11-2, the J call TRBJ2-5; TRBD2 matches at 9 bases. The source was PBMCs, collected from a glioma patient whose treatment included an IDH1 peptide vaccine. The source is a man aged 40-50 years with glioma. The CDR3 here is CASSPWTSAQETQYF. In nucleotides, the CDR3 is TGTGCCAGCAGCCCGTGGACTAGCGCTCAAGAGACCCAGTACTTC.